Below, 2 T cell receptor beta chains from the same sample are listed, as sequenced in a study of blood T cell repertoires in COVID-19. The assay was immunoSEQ multiplex PCR, and TCRdb's table has in-frame clones only and misses some. This table holds hundreds of thousands of clones, less than 90% found once. The sequencing input was PBMCs or T cells enriched from blood (not recorded which). The receptor set was obtained from a woman aged 25-40 years who had recovered from COVID-19.

The CDR3 DNA follows: TGTGCCAGCAGCCCCCAGGGGCCGGAGACCCAGTACTTC. Residues: CASSPQGPETQYF. The rearrangement links TRBV14 to TRBJ2-5, with D tentatively TRBD1 (6 bases). Germline CDR1 SGHDN, CDR2 FVKESK. There are 13 residues in the CDR3. V was shortened by 4 bases and J by 5 bases, with 11 bases between the two germline ends.

The chain uses TRBV27 and TRBJ1-4, with 11 bases matching TRBD1. Germline CDR1 and CDR2: MNHEY and SMNVEV (reference sequence). J gave up 8 bases and V 3 bases, and 11 bases lay outside the gene matches. CDR3 length equals 17 residues. The CDR3 sequence is CASSFPSGQGAKEKLFF. The CDR3 nucleotides read TGTGCCAGCAGTTTTCCCTCCGGACAGGGGGCAAAGGAAAAACTGTTTTTT.